Sequencing of this TCR beta chain was carried out in a study of post-analysis software for immune sequencing data. Prepared libraries of TCR beta cDNA carried unique molecular identifiers. Once about 0.85 to 10 million T cells were used, hundreds of thousands of cDNA molecules resulted. TCRdb reprocessed the PCR reads via MiXCR and lists one record per CDR3 protein. The sample shows some 800,000 distinct CDR3 sequences, around 42% of them seen only once. About this clonotype: Its specificity is unknown.

This CDR3 is built from 14 residues. The ends were cut back, 2 bases at V and 1 base at J, with 8 bases in the middle. The germline gives CDR1 LGHDT, CDR2 YNNKEL (reference sequence). General study findings and limits: A significant reduction in normalized Chao1 diversity was observed in multiple sclerosis patients versus controls. The five TRBV segments detected at higher frequency in patients than in controls included TRBV5-6, TRBV5-1 and TRBV20-1.

Sequenced input: blood. The genes are TRBV3-1 and TRBJ1-1; D is undetermined. This sequence originates from a girl aged 10 to 17 with multiple sclerosis. As DNA, the CDR3 is TGTGCCAGCAGCCAATTACACCAGAACACTGAAGCTTTCTTT. Translating gives CASSQLHQNTEAFF.